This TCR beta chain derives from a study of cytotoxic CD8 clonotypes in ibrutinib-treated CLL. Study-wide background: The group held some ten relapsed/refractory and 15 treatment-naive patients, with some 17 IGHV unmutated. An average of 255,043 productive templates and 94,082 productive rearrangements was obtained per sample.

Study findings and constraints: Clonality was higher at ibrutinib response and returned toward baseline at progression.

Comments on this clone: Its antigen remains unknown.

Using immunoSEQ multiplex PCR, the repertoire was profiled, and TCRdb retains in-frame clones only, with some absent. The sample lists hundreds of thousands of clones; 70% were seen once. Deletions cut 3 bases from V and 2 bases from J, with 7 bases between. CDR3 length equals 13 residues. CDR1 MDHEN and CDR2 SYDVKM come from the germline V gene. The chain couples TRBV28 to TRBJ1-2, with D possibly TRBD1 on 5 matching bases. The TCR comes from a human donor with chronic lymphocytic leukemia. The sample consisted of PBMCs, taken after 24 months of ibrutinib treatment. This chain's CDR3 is CASSFGGNYGYTF. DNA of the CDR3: TGTGCCAGCAGTTTCGGGGGGAACTATGGCTACACCTTC.